The rows below give T cell receptor beta chains drawn from one sample of a study of blood T cell repertoires in COVID-19. Assay used: immunoSEQ multiplex PCR; TCRdb lists only in-frame clones, some missing. The sample comprises about 220,000 clones, around four fifths of which are singletons, and less than 6% rests with the top ten. The specimen sequenced was peripheral blood. Receptor source: a woman aged 70 to 79 with COVID-19, enrolled during active disease. The CDR3 runs from the conserved cysteine through the conserved F or W. The D gene is left open where the match is weak. Where a row states a size, it is once, few, many or the class of an expanded clone; other rows omit it.

clone_size	j_call	v_call	d_call	cdr3_aa	cdr3_nt
.	TRBJ2-3	TRBV30	.	CAWSITLGRGKGDTQYF	TGTGCCTGGAGTATTACCTTGGGCAGGGGTAAAGGAGATACGCAGTATTTT
once	TRBJ1-2	TRBV4-1	TRBD1	CASSQDWGTDNNYGYTF	TGCGCCAGCAGCCAAGATTGGGGGACAGACAATAACTATGGCTACACCTTC
.	TRBJ1-1	TRBV28	.	CASSLSRPGGTEAFF	TGTGCCAGCAGTTTATCGAGACCCGGGGGCACTGAAGCTTTCTTT
.	TRBJ2-1	TRBV5-1	TRBD2	CASSLGGTSGRDEQFF	TGCGCCAGCAGCTTGGGAGGGACTAGCGGGAGGGATGAGCAGTTCTTC
.	TRBJ2-5	TRBV2	TRBD2	CASRPGLASETQYF	TGTGCCAGCCGGCCGGGACTAGCATCAGAGACCCAGTACTTC
.	TRBJ2-5	TRBV25-1	.	CATRRGERTQYF	TGTGCCACCCGGCGAGGAGAGAGGACCCAGTACTTC
many	TRBJ1-5	TRBV6-2/TRBV6-3	.	CASSITGTSNQPQHF	TGTGCCAGCAGCATAACAGGGACCTCTAATCAGCCCCAGCATTTT
.	TRBJ2-3	TRBV5-6	TRBD2	CASSTLPGLESTDTQYF	TGTGCCAGCAGCACGCTCCCGGGACTAGAAAGCACAGATACGCAGTATTTT
once	TRBJ2-1	TRBV6-1	.	CASSEVRVNEQFF	TGTGCCAGCAGTGAAGTGCGGGTCAATGAGCAGTTCTTC
.	TRBJ2-7	TRBV28	TRBD2	CASSSPGSGRAYEQYF	TGTGCCAGCAGCTCGCCTGGGAGCGGGAGGGCTTACGAGCAGTACTTC
.	TRBJ2-1	TRBV5-1	.	CASSLGTRQTGEQFF	TGCGCCAGCAGCTTGGGAACCCGACAAACTGGGGAGCAGTTCTTC
.	TRBJ2-7	TRBV7-2	.	CASTLPGHTYEQYF	TGTGCCAGCACCCTTCCGGGACATACATACGAGCAGTACTTC
few	TRBJ1-5	TRBV28	.	CASSPGGGFQPQHF	TGTGCCAGCAGTCCCGGGGGGGGATTTCAGCCCCAGCATTTT
.	TRBJ2-2	TRBV5-8	TRBD2	CASSLRAASGTGELFF	TGTGCCAGCAGCTTGAGGGCGGCTAGCGGCACCGGGGAGCTGTTTTTT
.	TRBJ2-1	TRBV29-1	.	CSVEAGVDEQFF	TGCAGCGTTGAGGCCGGGGTTGATGAGCAGTTCTTC
.	TRBJ2-5	TRBV6-1	.	CASSEQVVQETQYF	TGTGCCAGCAGTGAACAGGTAGTCCAAGAGACCCAGTACTTC
.	TRBJ2-7	TRBV6-6	TRBD2	CASRKGTSSYEQYF	TGTGCCAGCAGAAAGGGGACTAGCTCCTACGAGCAGTACTTC
.	TRBJ1-1	TRBV24-1	.	CATFAYNRPRGVDTEAFF	TGTGCCACCTTCGCCTATAACCGGCCCCGAGGAGTGGACACTGAAGCTTTCTTT
.	TRBJ2-7	TRBV3-1/TRBV3-2	TRBD2	CASSHPRGDGTSGSYEQYF	TGTGCCAGCAGCCACCCACGCGGAGACGGGACTAGCGGGAGCTACGAGCAGTACTTC
.	TRBJ1-2	TRBV6-5	.	CASSYSPQGGDGYTF	TGTGCCAGCAGTTACTCTCCACAGGGTGGGGATGGCTACACCTTC
.	TRBJ2-3	TRBV19	.	CASSPLTGDTQYF	TGTGCCAGTAGCCCCTTGACAGGAGATACGCAGTATTTT
.	TRBJ2-7	TRBV9	TRBD1	CASSARTGLAEQYF	TGTGCCAGCAGCGCCCGGACAGGTCTTGCCGAGCAGTACTTC
.	TRBJ2-7	TRBV2	TRBD2	CASSEWGSGASSYEQYF	TGTGCCAGCAGTGAATGGGGTAGCGGGGCAAGCTCCTACGAGCAGTACTTC
.	TRBJ2-7	TRBV28	TRBD1	CASTRTGRPYEQYF	TGTGCCAGCACCAGGACAGGCCGTCCCTACGAGCAGTACTTC
medium-sized	TRBJ2-7	TRBV12-3/TRBV12-4	TRBD2	CASSLGGGRYF	TGTGCCAGCAGTTTAGGAGGCGGGAGGTACTTC
.	TRBJ2-1	TRBV27	.	CASSLKGVSSYNEQFF	TGTGCCAGCAGTTTAAAGGGAGTTAGCTCCTACAATGAGCAGTTCTTC
few	TRBJ2-1	TRBV5-6	.	CASSLSFEQFF	TGTGCCAGCAGCTTGTCTTTTGAGCAGTTCTTC
.	TRBJ1-1	TRBV7-8	TRBD1	CASSREGAGTEAFF	TGTGCCAGCAGCCGAGAGGGGGCGGGCACTGAAGCTTTCTTT
.	TRBJ2-1	TRBV7-9	TRBD1	CASSDPKGASYNEQFF	TGTGCCAGCAGCGATCCCAAGGGGGCTTCCTACAATGAGCAGTTCTTC
once	TRBJ2-1	TRBV10-3	.	CAISESLADSYNEQFF	TGTGCCATCAGTGAGTCGTTAGCCGACTCCTACAATGAGCAGTTCTTC
.	TRBJ2-3	TRBV27	.	CASSLRGWGPSSADTQYF	TGTGCCAGCAGTTTACGGGGATGGGGTCCCTCTAGCGCAGATACGCAGTATTTT
.	TRBJ2-7	TRBV7-6	.	CASSLVLSYSTTMRGEQYF	TGTGCCAGCAGCTTAGTCTTAAGTTACTCCACTACGATGCGGGGCGAGCAGTACTTC
.	TRBJ1-5	TRBV28	.	CASTPGDASNQPQHF	TGTGCCAGCACCCCGGGAGACGCCAGCAATCAGCCCCAGCATTTT
.	TRBJ2-5	TRBV7-2	.	CASSPRGGSRTQYF	TGTGCCAGCAGCCCCCGCGGCGGCAGCAGGACCCAGTACTTC
.	TRBJ2-2	TRBV9	TRBD2	CASSESGRGSGELFF	TGTGCCAGCAGTGAGAGCGGGAGAGGGTCCGGGGAGCTGTTTTTT
.	TRBJ2-1	TRBV19	TRBD2	CASGGLAGALSYNEQFF	TGTGCCAGTGGCGGACTAGCGGGAGCCCTTTCCTACAATGAGCAGTTCTTC
.	TRBJ2-7	TRBV28	TRBD2	CASGLGGGVLREQYF	TGTGCCAGCGGTTTGGGGGGAGGGGTCCTACGGGAGCAGTACTTC
.	TRBJ2-2	TRBV2	.	CASSPTYTGELFF	TGTGCCAGCAGCCCCACTTACACCGGGGAGCTGTTTTTT
.	TRBJ2-3	TRBV5-1	.	CASSPRWSTDTQYF	TGCGCCAGCAGCCCCCGGTGGAGCACAGATACGCAGTATTTT
.	TRBJ2-1	TRBV9	TRBD2	CASSPETSGNRAYNEQFF	TGTGCCAGCAGCCCAGAGACTAGCGGGAATAGGGCTTACAATGAGCAGTTCTTC
.	TRBJ1-2	TRBV24-1	.	CATSALDSHGYTF	TGTGCCACCAGTGCCCTGGACAGCCATGGCTACACCTTC
once	TRBJ1-5	TRBV19	.	CASRWTANQPQHF	TGTGCCAGCCGTTGGACAGCAAATCAGCCCCAGCATTTT
.	TRBJ1-2	TRBV20-1	TRBD1	CSADRQGTF	TGCAGTGCTGATCGACAGGGCACCTTC
.	TRBJ2-1	TRBV7-3	TRBD2	CASSLIGGLAGADEQFF	TGTGCCAGCAGCTTAATTGGGGGGCTAGCGGGAGCAGATGAGCAGTTCTTC
.	TRBJ1-4	TRBV28	.	CASSLGGAAIEKLFF	TGTGCCAGCAGTTTAGGGGGGGCAGCTATCGAAAAACTGTTTTTT
.	TRBJ2-7	TRBV5-1	TRBD2	CASSPGSTSGNYEQYF	TGCGCCAGCAGCCCTGGGAGTACTAGCGGGAATTACGAGCAGTACTTC
.	TRBJ1-5	TRBV7-2	TRBD1	CASSFGQGNQPQHF	TGTGCCAGCAGCTTCGGACAGGGCAATCAGCCCCAGCATTTT
.	TRBJ2-7	TRBV2	.	CASSPTTSSVGEQYF	TGTGCCAGCAGTCCCACGACTAGTTCTGTCGGCGAGCAGTACTTC
.	TRBJ2-1	TRBV25-1	TRBD2	CASSPGGGREQFF	TGTGCCAGCAGTCCCGGGGGGGGCCGAGAGCAGTTCTTC
.	TRBJ1-2	TRBV19	TRBD1	CASSAPGQGPGYTF	TGTGCCAGTAGTGCGCCGGGACAGGGGCCCGGCTACACCTTC
.	TRBJ2-1	TRBV27	TRBD2	CATAGGSGSRNEQFF	TGTGCCACCGCCGGGGGTAGCGGGAGTCGTAATGAGCAGTTCTTC
.	TRBJ2-2	TRBV18	.	CASSGGTTGELFF	TGTGCCAGCTCGGGAGGCACCACCGGGGAGCTGTTTTTT